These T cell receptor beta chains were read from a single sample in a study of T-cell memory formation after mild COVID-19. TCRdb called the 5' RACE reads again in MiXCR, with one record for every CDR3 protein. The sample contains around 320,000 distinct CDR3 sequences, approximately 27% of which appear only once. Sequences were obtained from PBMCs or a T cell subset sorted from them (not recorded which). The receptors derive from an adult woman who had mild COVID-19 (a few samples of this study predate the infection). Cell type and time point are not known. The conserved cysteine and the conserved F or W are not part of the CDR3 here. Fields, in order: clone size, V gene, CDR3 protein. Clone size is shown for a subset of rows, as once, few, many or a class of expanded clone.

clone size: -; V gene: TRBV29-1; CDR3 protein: SVSGRLYQETQY
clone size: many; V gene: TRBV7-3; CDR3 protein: ASSLSGAYNEQF
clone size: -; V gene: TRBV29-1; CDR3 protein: SVETSGTGAF
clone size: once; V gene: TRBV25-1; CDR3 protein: ASSGGRADTQY
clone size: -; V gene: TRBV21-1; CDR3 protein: ASSKEGGDNYEQY
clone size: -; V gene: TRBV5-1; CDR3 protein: ASSWDRVEQF
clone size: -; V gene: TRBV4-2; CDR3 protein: ASSSTSGTGGTEAF
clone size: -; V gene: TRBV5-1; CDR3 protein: ASSRQGNEQF
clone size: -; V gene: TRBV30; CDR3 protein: AWWRDRGATNEKLF
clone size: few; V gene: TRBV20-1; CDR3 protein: SATTGTSYEQY
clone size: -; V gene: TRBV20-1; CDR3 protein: SARPTGGETQY
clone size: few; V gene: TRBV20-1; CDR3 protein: SARDLGTSSYNEQF